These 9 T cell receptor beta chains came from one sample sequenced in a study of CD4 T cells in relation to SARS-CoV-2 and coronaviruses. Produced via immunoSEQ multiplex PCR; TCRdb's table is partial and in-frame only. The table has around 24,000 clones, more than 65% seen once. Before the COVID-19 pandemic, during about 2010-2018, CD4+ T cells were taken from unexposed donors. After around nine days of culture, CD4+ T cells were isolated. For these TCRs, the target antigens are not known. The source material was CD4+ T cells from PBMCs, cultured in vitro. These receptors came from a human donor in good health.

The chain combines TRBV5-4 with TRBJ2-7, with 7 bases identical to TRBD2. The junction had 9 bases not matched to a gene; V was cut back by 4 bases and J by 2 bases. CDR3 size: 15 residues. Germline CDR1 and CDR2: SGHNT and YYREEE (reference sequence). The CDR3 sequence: CASSPSLAGAYEQYF. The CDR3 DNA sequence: TGTGCCAGCAGCCCATCCTTGGCGGGGGCCTACGAGCAGTACTTC.

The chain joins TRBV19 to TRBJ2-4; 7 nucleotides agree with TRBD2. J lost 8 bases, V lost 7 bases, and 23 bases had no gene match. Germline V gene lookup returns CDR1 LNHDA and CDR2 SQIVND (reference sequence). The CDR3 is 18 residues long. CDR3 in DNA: TGTGCCAGTATGGGGACGGGAGGTGGGGTCCCGGGGATGGACATTCAGTACTTC. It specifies CASMGTGGGVPGMDIQYF.

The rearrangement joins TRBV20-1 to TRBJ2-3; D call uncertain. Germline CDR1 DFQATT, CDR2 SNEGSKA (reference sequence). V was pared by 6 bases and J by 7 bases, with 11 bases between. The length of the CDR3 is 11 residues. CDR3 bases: TGCAGTGCCACCTTACTTAATACGCAGTATTTT. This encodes CSATLLNTQYF.

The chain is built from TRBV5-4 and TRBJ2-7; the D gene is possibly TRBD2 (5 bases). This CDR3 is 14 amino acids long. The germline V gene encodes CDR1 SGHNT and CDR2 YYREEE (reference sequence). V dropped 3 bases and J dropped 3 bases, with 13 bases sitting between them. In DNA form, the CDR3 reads TGTGCCAGCAGCTCCCAGGAGCGGAGCTACGAGCAGTACTTC. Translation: CASSSQERSYEQYF.

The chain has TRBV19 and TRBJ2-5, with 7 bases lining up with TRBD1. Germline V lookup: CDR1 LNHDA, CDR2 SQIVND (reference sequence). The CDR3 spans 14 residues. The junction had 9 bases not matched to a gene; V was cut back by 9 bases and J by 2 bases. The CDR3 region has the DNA TGTGCCAGCAAAGACTGGGACAGTCAAGAGACCCAGTACTTC. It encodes CASKDWDSQETQYF.

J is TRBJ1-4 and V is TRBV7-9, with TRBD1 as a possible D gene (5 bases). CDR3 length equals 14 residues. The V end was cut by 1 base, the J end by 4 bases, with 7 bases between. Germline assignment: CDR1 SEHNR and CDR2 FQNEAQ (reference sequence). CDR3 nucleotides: TGTGCCAGCAGCTTAGGGGACGGTAATGAAAAACTGTTTTTT. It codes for CASSLGDGNEKLFF.

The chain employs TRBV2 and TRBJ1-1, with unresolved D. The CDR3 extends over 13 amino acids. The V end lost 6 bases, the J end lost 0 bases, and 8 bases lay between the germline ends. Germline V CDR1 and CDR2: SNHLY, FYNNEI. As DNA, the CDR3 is TGTGCCAGCAGGCCCCAACTGAACACTGAAGCTTTCTTT. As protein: CASRPQLNTEAFF.

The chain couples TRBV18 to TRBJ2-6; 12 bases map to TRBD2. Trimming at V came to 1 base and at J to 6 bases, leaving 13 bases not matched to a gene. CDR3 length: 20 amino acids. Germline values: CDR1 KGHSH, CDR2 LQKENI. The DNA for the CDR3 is TGTGCCAGCTCACCACAACCTCCGGCTAGCGGGGGGGTTTTGGCCAACGTCCTGACTTTC. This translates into CASSPQPPASGGVLANVLTF.

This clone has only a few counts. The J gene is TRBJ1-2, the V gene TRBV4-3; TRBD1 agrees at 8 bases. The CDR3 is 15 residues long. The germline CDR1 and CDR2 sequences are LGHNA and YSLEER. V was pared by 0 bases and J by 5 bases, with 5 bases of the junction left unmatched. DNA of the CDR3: TGCGCCAGCAGCCAAGATGCACAGGGGGATTATGGCTACACCTTC. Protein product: CASSQDAQGDYGYTF.